The 2 T cell receptor beta chains in this list originate from one sample, sequenced in a study of T-cell reconstitution after alpha-beta-depleted transplantation in children. Unique molecular identifiers were incorporated when the TCRbeta library was constructed. TCRdb used MiXCR to reprocess the PCR reads, holding one entry per CDR3 protein. The sample lists 250,000 or so distinct CDR3 sequences, 7.5% to 9.5% seen once, with under 8% in the top ten. Specimen: PBMCs, mostly from graft donor cells, collected 180 days after TCRalphabeta/CD19-depleted stem cell transplant. All receptors come from a male patient between 5 and 17 years old who had a stem cell transplant for acute lymphoblastic leukemia, so the T cells may come from the graft donor.

The table lists this clonotype with many counts. This sequence joins TRBV2 and TRBJ2-5; D is ambiguous. Germline values: CDR1 SNHLY, CDR2 FYNNEI. V lost 7 bases to trimming and J lost 3 bases, with 15 bases between them. CDR3 size: 14 residues. The CDR3, as DNA: TGTGCCAGCAAGGGCAGAGAGCCTGAAGAGACCCAGTACTTC. Amino acids: CASKGREPEETQYF. The variable domain in full, with the rest retrieved from reference TRBV2 and TRBJ2-5, is EPEVTQTPSHQVTQMGQEVILRCVPISNHLYFYWYRQILGQKVEFLVSFYNNEISEKSEIFDDQFSVERPDGSNFTLKIRSTKLEDSAMYFCASKGREPEETQYFGPGTRLLVL.

This clonotype was seen a few times. The chain is built from TRBV20-1 and TRBJ2-4; TRBD2 matches at 11 bases. Germline loops: CDR1 DFQATT, CDR2 SNEGSKA (reference sequence). V shed 0 bases and J 6 bases; nucleotides not matched to a gene: 1. The CDR3 contains 14 residues. CDR3 residues: CSARDSGRGNIQYF. Written as DNA, the CDR3 is TGCAGTGCTAGAGATAGCGGGAGGGGAAACATTCAGTACTTC.